The 15 T cell receptor beta chains listed next were all sequenced from one sample in a study of T cell clones after liver transplantation. Measured with immunoSEQ multiplex PCR; TCRdb has only the in-frame clones, and not every one. The sample contains roughly 57,000 clones, 65% to 75% of which appear only once. The sample in question was CD4+ T cells from blood, obtained before liver transplant. The receptors originated from a human donor who received a liver transplant.

In this sample, this clone turned up many times. The rearrangement links TRBV25-1 to TRBJ1-6, with D possibly TRBD1 on 5 matching bases. The CDR3 is made up of 17 amino acids. V lost 0 bases to trimming and J lost 10 bases, with 19 bases between them. The germline V gene has CDR1 MGHDK and CDR2 SYGVNS. In DNA, the CDR3 is TGTGCCAGCAGTGAATATCGGGGGGGTTTGGGAAGCTCACCCCTCCACTTT. Encoded protein: CASSEYRGGLGSSPLHF.

Notes on this clone: The sample contains more than one DNA sequence encoding this CDR3. The CDR3 loop reads CATSRARGRGDTQYF. CDR3 coding DNA: TGTGCCACCAGCAGAGCCAGGGGGCGCGGAGATACGCAGTATTTT. The J gene is TRBJ2-3, the V gene TRBV15; TRBD1 aligns across 8 bases. The CDR3 is 15 amino acids. Germline V gives CDR1 LNHNV, CDR2 YYDKDF (reference sequence). Germline trimming cut 1 base from V and 5 bases from J; bases unmatched to any gene: 5. Drawing the rest from reference TRBV15 and TRBJ2-3, the complete variable domain is DAMVIQNPRYQVTQFGKPVTLSCSQTLNHNVMYWYQQKSSQAPKLLFHYYDKDFNNEADTPDNFQSRRPNTSFCFLDIRSPGLGDTAMYLCATSRARGRGDTQYFGPGTRLTVL.

At least ten counts were recorded for this clone. V and J are TRBV7-9 and TRBJ1-1; D is uncertain. From germline, CDR1 is SEHNR and CDR2 FQNEAQ (reference sequence). The CDR3 is 13 residues long. V was trimmed by 5 bases and J by 2 bases, leaving 9 bases between them. The CDR3 DNA is TGTGCCAGCAGCAGACACGAAAACACTGAAGCTTTCTTT. It codes for CASSRHENTEAFF.

The chain uses TRBV6-1 and TRBJ2-7; D is perhaps TRBD1 (6 bases). The CDR3 spans 13 residues. V lost 6 bases and J 5 bases, leaving 14 bases between the germline ends. Per germline, CDR1 MNHNS and CDR2 SASEGT. CDR3 coding DNA: TGTGCCAGCAGGCGGACAGTAAACGACGAGCAGTACTTC. It specifies CASRRTVNDEQYF.

A few counts support this clone. Compared with germline, one end of the junction differs, possibly owing to a read error. The V and J genes are TRBV7-7 and TRBJ1-1; the D is unclear. CDR3 length equals 13 residues. Looked up from germline, CDR1 is SSHAT and CDR2 is FNYEAQ (reference sequence). CDR3 sequence (DNA): TGTGCTAGCAGCTTCTCCAGGAACACTGAAGCTTTCTTT. Encoded protein: CASSFSRNTEAFF.

V gene TRBV13 combines with J gene TRBJ2-7; D perhaps matches TRBD1 (6 bases). This CDR3 is 14 amino acids long. Deletions cut 6 bases from V and 3 bases from J, with 15 bases between. CDR1 and CDR2 from the germline V gene are PRHDT and FYEKMQ (reference sequence). CDR3 sequence reads: CASRSSDRDYEQYF. CDR3 DNA sequence: TGTGCCAGCAGATCCTCGGACAGAGACTACGAGCAGTACTTC.

The chain has TRBV21-1 and TRBJ2-1; the table gives TRBD1 as D, unverified against the DNA. TRBV21-1 is annotated as a pseudogene. The CDR3 loop spans 15 amino acids. The CDR3 region has the DNA TGTGCCAGCAGCAACCGGGGACAGGGGGCCAATGAGCAGTTCTTC. Translated, it gives CASSNRGQGANEQFF.

The chain has TRBV19 and TRBJ2-7; D perhaps matches TRBD1 (6 bases). Trimming took off 10 bases at V and 3 bases at J, with 22 bases between the two ends. Germline V gene data show CDR1 as LNHDA and CDR2 as SQIVND (reference sequence). The CDR3 consists of 15 residues. For the CDR3, the DNA is TGTGCCACCCGCCAGGGGCACTCTTTTCTCTACGAGCAGTACTTC. Translated: CATRQGHSFLYEQYF. The whole variable domain, remainder taken from reference TRBV19 and TRBJ2-7, is DGGITQSPKYLFRKEGQNVTLSCEQNLNHDAMYWYRQDPGQGLRLIYYSQIVNDFQKGDIAEGYSVSREKKESFPLTVTSAQKNPTAFYLCATRQGHSFLYEQYFGPGTRLTVT.

The chain links TRBV5-1 to TRBJ2-3; possibly TRBD2 for D (6 bases). CDR1 is SGHRS, CDR2 YFSETQ, per germline. The ends were cut back, 2 bases at V and 4 bases at J, with 11 bases in the middle. The CDR3 runs to 14 residues. Here the CDR3 reads CASSLTSSSDTQYF. The CDR3, as DNA: TGCGCCAGCAGCTTAACTAGCAGCTCAGATACGCAGTATTTT.

The rearrangement joins TRBV29-1 to TRBJ2-1; 7 bases match TRBD1. The V and J ends lost 6 bases and 4 bases, in that order; junction bases with no gene match: 3. CDR3 length equals 12 residues. Germline-derived CDR1 and CDR2 are SQVTM and ANQGSEA. CDR3 sequence: CSVDRIYNEQFF. The DNA for the CDR3 is TGCAGCGTGGACAGGATTTACAATGAGCAGTTCTTC.

This clone has only one observation. The rearrangement uses TRBV5-5 and TRBJ1-1; a possible D gene is TRBD1 (5 bases). The CDR3 has 15 amino acids. V shed 3 bases and J shed 3 bases, with 15 bases lying between them. The germline gives CDR1 SGHKS, CDR2 YYEKEE (reference sequence). The CDR3 is CASSSLGGTDTEAFF. In DNA form, the CDR3 reads TGTGCCAGCAGCTCCCTCGGGGGGACCGACACTGAAGCTTTCTTT.

This rearrangement joins TRBV11-3 to TRBJ2-2; D not resolved. Deletions cut 1 base from V and 8 bases from J, with 20 bases between. Germline assignment: CDR1 SGHNT and CDR2 YENEEA. This CDR3 contains 17 residues. CDR3 residues: CASSLVGTGAELGELFF. Written as DNA, the CDR3 is TGTGCCAGCAGCTTAGTTGGAACGGGTGCGGAGTTAGGGGAGCTGTTTTTT. Full variable domain (missing parts from reference TRBV11-3 and TRBJ2-2): EAGVVQSPRYKIIEKKQPVAFWCNPISGHNTLYWYLQNLGQGPELLIRYENEEAVDDSQLPKDRFSAERLKGVDSTLKIQPAELGDSAVYLCASSLVGTGAELGELFFGEGSRLTVL.

DNA of the CDR3: TGTGCCAGCAGCGCAAGACAGGAAAGTGAAGCTTTCTTT. It translates to CASSARQESEAFF. The chain joins TRBV11-2 to TRBJ1-1; D may be TRBD1 (6 bases). CDR1 is SGHAT, CDR2 FQNNGV, per germline. The CDR3 is made up of 13 amino acids. Between the trimmed V and J ends, which lost 5 bases and 7 bases, there was a span of 14 bases. The whole variable domain, filled in from reference TRBV11-2 and TRBJ1-1, reads EAGVAQSPRYKIIEKRQSVAFWCNPISGHATLYWYQQILGQGPKLLIQFQNNGVVDDSQLPKDRFSAERLKGVDSTLKIQPAKLEDSAVYLCASSARQESEAFFGQGTRLTVV.

The chain recombines TRBV11-2 with TRBJ2-3, with a possible D match to TRBD2 (6 bases). CDR1 is SGHAT, CDR2 FQNNGV, per germline. The CDR3 totals 12 residues. V shed 4 bases and J shed 9 bases, with 11 bases lying between them. The CDR3 sequence is CASSSRLETQYF. The DNA for the CDR3 is TGTGCCAGCAGCTCGCGACTAGAGACGCAGTATTTT.

The V gene is TRBV6-1, the J gene TRBJ1-3; 8 bases map to TRBD1. Looked up from germline, CDR1 is MNHNS and CDR2 is SASEGT. The V gene end was trimmed by 2 bases and the J gene end by 4 bases; junction bases not matched to a gene: 4. This CDR3 is built from 15 residues. The CDR3 DNA is TGTGCCAGCAGTGAACAACAGGGGGGCGGAAACACCATATATTTT. Amino acid sequence: CASSEQQGGGNTIYF.